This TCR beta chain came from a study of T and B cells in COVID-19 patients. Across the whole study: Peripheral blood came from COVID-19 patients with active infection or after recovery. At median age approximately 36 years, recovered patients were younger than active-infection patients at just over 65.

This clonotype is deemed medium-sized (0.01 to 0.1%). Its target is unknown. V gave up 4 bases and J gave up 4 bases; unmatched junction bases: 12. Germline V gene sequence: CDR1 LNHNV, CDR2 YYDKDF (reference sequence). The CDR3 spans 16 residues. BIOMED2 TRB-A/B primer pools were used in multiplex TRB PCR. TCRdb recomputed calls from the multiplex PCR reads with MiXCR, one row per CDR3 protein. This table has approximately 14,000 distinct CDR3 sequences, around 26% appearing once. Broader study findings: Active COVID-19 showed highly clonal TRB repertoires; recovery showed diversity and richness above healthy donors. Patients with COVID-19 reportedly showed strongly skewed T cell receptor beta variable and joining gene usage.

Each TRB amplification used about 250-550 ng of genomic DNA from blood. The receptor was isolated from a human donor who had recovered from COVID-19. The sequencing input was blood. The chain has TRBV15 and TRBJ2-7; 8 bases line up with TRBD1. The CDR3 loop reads CATSNRQGSFQYEQYF. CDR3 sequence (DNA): TGTGCCACCAGCAATCGACAGGGGAGCTTTCAGTACGAGCAGTACTTC.